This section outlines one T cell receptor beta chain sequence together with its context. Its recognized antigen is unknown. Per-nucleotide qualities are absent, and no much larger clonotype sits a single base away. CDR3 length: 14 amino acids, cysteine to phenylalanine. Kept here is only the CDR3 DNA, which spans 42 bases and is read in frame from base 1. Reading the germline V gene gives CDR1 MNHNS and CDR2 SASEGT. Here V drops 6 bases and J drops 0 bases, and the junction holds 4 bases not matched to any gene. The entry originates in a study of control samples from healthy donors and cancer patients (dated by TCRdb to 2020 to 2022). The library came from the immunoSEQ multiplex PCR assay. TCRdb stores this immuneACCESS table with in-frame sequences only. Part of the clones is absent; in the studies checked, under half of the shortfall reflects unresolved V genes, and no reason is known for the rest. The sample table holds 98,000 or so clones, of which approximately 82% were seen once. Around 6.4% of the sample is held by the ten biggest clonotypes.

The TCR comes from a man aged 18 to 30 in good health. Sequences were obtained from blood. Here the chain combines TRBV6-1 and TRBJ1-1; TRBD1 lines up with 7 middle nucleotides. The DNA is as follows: TGTGCCAGCAGGAAGGGACAGCTGAACACTGAAGCTTTCTTT. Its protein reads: CASRKGQLNTEAFF.